What follows is one T cell receptor beta chain and its context. The specificity of this receptor is unknown. Base qualities are not provided; no much larger clone lies one nucleotide away. CDR1 and CDR2, per the germline V gene, are MDHEN and SYDVKM. Deletion took 8 bases off V and 9 bases off J, with a span of 26 bases between the germline ends. The CDR3 holds 15 amino acids from the cysteine to the phenylalanine. Of all the DNA, just the CDR3 is kept, 45 bases in frame from base 1. This entry comes from a study of T cell changes during pregnancy in multiple sclerosis (dated by TCRdb to about 2019). Study-level background: In women with multiple sclerosis, the researchers looked at how the T cell repertoire shifted as pregnancy progressed.

Preparation of the library involved the immunoSEQ multiplex PCR assay. TCRdb obtained this table from immuneACCESS and retained in-frame rearrangements with V and J assigned. These tables miss some clones; where compared with another copy, unresolved V genes account for less than half of the shortfall, and the remainder is unexplained. Within this sample are 40,000 or so clones, with approximately 90% of them counted one time only. In total, the top ten clones hold around 0.45% of the sample. The rearrangement combines TRBV28 with TRBJ2-7; the D gene cannot be resolved reliably. The source material was CD4+ T cells from peripheral blood mononuclear cells, sampled in the third trimester of pregnancy. This clonotype was sampled from a female donor with multiple sclerosis, enrolled in a pregnancy study. The CDR3 here reads CASLKVDLSPRGQYF. The bases read TGTGCCAGCCTTAAAGTTGACTTATCTCCCAGAGGGCAGTACTTC.